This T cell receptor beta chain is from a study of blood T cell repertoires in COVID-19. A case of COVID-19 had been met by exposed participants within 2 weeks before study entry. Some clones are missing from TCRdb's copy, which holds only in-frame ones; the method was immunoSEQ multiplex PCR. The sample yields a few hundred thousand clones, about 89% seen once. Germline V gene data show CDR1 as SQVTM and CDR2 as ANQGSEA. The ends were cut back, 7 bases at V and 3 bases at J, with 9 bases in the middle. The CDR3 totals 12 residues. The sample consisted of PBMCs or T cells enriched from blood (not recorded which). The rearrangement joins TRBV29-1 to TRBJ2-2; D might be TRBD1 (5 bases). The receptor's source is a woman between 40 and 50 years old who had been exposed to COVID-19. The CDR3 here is CSALGDTGELFF. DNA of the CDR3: TGCAGCGCCTTAGGGGACACCGGGGAGCTGTTTTTT.